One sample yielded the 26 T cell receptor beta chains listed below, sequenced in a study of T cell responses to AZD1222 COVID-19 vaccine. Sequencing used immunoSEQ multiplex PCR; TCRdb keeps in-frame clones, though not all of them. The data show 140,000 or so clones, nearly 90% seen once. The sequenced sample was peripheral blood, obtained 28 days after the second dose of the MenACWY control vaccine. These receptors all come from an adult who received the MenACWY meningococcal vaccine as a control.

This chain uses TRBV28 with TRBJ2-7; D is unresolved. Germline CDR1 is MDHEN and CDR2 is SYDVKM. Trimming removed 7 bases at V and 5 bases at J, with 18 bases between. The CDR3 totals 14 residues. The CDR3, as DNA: TGTGCCAGCAAAATGACGGAGCTACCAGACGAGCAGTACTTC. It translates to CASKMTELPDEQYF.

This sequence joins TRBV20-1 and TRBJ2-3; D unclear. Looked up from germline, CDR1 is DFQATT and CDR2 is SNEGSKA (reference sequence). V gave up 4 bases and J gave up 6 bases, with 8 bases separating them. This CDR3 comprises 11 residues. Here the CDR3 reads CSATSRDTQYF. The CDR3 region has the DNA TGCAGTGCTACCTCCCGGGATACGCAGTATTTT.

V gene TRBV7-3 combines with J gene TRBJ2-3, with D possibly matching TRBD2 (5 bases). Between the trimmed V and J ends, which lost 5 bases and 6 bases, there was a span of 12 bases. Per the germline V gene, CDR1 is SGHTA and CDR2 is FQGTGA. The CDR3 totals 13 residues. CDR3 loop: CASSPPGMDTQYF. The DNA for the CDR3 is TGTGCCAGCAGCCCCCCGGGGATGGATACGCAGTATTTT.

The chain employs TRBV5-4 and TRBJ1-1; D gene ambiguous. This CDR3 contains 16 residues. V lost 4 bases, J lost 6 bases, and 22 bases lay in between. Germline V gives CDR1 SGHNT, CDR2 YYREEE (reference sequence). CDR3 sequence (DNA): TGTGCCAGCAGCAGCCCCGGAGCCTTCAGGAAGGCTGAAGCTTTCTTT. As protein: CASSSPGAFRKAEAFF. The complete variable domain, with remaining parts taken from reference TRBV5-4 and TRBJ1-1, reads ETGVTQSPTHLIKTRGQQVTLRCSSQSGHNTVSWYQQALGQGPQFIFQYYREEENGRGNFPPRFSGLQFPNYSSELNVNALELDDSALYLCASSSPGAFRKAEAFFGQGTRLTVV.

CDR3 coding DNA: TGTGCCAGCAGCCCCGGGACTAGCGCCACCGGTGGGCTGTTTTTT. Its protein is CASSPGTSATGGLFF. The chain combines TRBV3-1 (or the pseudogene TRBV3-2) with TRBJ2-2, with 10 bases fitting TRBD2. This CDR3 spans 15 amino acids. Germline V gene sequence: CDR1 LGHDT, CDR2 YNNKEL (reference sequence). Unmatched junction bases numbered 12, after V lost 4 bases and J lost 13 bases.

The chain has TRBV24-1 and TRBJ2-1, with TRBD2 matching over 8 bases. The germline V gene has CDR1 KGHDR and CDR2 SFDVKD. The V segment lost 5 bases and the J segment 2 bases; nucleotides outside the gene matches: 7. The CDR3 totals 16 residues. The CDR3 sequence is CATSGRLARAYNEQFF. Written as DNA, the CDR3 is TGTGCCACCAGTGGTCGACTAGCGAGAGCCTACAATGAGCAGTTCTTC.

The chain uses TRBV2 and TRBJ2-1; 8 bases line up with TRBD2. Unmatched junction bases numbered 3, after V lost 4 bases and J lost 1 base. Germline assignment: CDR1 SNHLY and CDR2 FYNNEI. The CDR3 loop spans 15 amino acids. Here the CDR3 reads CASSGAGVSYNEQFF. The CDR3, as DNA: TGTGCCAGCAGTGGAGCGGGGGTGTCCTACAATGAGCAGTTCTTC.

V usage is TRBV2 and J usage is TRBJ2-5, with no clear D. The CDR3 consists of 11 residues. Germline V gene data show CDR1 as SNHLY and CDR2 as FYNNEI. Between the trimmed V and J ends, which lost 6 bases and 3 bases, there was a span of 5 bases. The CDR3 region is CASRYKETQYF. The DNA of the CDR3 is TGTGCCAGCAGATATAAAGAGACCCAGTACTTC. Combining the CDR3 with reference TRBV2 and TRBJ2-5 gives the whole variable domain EPEVTQTPSHQVTQMGQEVILRCVPISNHLYFYWYRQILGQKVEFLVSFYNNEISEKSEIFDDQFSVERPDGSNFTLKIRSTKLEDSAMYFCASRYKETQYFGPGTRLLVL.

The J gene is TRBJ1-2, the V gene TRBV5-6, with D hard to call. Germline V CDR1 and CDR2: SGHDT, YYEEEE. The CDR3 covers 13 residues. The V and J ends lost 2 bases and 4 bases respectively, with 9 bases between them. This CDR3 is CASSFGNSYGYTF. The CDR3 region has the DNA TGTGCCAGCAGCTTTGGGAACAGCTATGGCTACACCTTC.

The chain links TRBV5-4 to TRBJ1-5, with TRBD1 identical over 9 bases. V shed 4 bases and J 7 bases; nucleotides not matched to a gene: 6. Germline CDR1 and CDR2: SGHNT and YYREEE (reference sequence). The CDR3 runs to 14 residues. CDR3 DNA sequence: TGTGCCAGCAGCCTACAGGGGGCTGGGCAGCCCCAGCATTTT. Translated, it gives CASSLQGAGQPQHF.

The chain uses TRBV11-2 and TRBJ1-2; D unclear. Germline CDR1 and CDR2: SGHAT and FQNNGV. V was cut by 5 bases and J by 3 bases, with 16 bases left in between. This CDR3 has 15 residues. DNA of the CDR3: TGTGCCAGCAGCCCAGGCGTGACGGGAGACTATGGCTACACCTTC. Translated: CASSPGVTGDYGYTF.

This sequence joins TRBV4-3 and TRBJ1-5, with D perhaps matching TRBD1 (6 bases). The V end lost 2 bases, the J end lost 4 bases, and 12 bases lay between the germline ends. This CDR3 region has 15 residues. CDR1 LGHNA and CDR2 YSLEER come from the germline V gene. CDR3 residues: CASSQTQGGNQPQHF. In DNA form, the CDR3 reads TGCGCCAGCAGCCAAACCCAAGGGGGGAATCAGCCCCAGCATTTT.

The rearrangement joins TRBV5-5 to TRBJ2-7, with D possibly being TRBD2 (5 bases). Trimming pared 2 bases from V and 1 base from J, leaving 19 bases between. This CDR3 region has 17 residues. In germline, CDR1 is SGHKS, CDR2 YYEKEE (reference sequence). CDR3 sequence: CASSLYLRADPSYEQYF. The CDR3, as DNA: TGTGCCAGCAGCTTATACTTGAGGGCAGACCCTTCCTACGAGCAGTACTTC. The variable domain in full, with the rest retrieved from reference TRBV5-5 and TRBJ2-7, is DAGVTQSPTHLIKTRGQQVTLRCSPISGHKSVSWYQQVLGQGPQFIFQYYEKEERGRGNFPDRFSARQFPNYSSELNVNALLLGDSALYLCASSLYLRADPSYEQYFGPGTRLTVT.

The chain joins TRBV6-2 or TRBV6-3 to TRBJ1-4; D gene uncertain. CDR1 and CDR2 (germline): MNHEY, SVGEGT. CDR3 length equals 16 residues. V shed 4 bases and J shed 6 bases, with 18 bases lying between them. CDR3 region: CASSSVRFREDEKLFF. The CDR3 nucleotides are TGTGCCAGCAGTTCTGTCCGGTTCCGGGAAGATGAAAAACTGTTTTTT.

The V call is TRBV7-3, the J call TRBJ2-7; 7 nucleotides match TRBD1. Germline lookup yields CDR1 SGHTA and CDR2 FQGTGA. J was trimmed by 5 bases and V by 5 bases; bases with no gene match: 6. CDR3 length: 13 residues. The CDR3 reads CASSPAGTDEQYF. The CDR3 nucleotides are TGTGCCAGCAGCCCAGCCGGGACAGACGAGCAGTACTTC.

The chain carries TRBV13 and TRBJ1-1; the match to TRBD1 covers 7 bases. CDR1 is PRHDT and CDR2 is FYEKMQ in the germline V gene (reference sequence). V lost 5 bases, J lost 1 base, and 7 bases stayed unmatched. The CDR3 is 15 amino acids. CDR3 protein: CASSPRDRQNTEAFF. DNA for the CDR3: TGTGCCAGCAGCCCAAGGGACAGACAGAACACTGAAGCTTTCTTT.

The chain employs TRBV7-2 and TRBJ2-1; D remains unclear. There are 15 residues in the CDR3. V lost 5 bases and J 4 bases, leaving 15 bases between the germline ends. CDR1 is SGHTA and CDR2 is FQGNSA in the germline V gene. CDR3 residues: CASSPFHSPYNEQFF. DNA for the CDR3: TGTGCCAGCAGCCCCTTCCACTCACCTTACAATGAGCAGTTCTTC.

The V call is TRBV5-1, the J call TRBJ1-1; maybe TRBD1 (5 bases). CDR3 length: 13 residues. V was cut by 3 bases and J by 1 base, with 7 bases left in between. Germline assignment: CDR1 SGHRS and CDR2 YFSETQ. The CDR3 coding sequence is TGCGCCAGCAGCTGGACAACGAACACTGAAGCTTTCTTT. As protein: CASSWTTNTEAFF.

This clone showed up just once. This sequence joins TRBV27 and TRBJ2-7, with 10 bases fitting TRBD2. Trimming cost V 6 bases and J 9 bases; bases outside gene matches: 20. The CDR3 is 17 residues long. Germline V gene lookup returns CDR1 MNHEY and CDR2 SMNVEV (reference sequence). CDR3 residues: CASSPMDLAGVSSVQYF. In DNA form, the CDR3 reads TGTGCCAGCAGCCCGATGGATCTAGCGGGAGTTTCTTCGGTGCAGTACTTC.

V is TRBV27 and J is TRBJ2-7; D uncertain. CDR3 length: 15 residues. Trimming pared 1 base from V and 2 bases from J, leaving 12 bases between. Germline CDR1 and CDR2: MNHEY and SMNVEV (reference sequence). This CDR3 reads CASSLLARTPYEQYF. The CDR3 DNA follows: TGTGCCAGCAGTTTATTGGCCAGAACCCCCTACGAGCAGTACTTC.

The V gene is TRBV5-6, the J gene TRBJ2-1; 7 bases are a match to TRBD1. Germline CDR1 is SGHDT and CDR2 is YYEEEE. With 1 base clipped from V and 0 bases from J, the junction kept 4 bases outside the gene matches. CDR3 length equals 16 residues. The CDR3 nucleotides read TGTGCCAGCAGCTTGTCCAGGGGGATCTCCTACAATGAGCAGTTCTTC. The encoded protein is CASSLSRGISYNEQFF.

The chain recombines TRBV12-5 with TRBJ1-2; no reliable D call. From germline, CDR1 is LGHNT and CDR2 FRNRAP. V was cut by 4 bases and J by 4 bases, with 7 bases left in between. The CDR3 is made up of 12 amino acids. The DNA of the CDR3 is TGTGCTAGTGGTTCCCGCATCTATGGCTACACCTTC. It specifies CASGSRIYGYTF. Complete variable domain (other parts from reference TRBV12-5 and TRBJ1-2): DARVTQTPRHKVTEMGQEVTMRCQPILGHNTVFWYRQTMMQGLELLAYFRNRAPLDDSGMPKDRFSAEMPDATLATLKIQPSEPRDSAVYFCASGSRIYGYTFGSGTRLTVV.

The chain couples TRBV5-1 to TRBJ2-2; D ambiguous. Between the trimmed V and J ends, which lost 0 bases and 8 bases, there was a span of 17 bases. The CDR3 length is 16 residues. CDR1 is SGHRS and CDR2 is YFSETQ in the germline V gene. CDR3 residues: CASSLEAFTKGGELFF. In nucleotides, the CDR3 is TGCGCCAGCAGCTTGGAAGCGTTCACAAAAGGGGGGGAGCTGTTTTTT.

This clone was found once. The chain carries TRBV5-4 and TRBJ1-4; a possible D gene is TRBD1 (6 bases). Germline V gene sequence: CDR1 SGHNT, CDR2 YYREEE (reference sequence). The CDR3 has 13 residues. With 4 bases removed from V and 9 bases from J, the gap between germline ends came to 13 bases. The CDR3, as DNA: TGTGCCAGCAGCAGGGACACGGGGAAAAAACTGTTTTTT. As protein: CASSRDTGKKLFF.

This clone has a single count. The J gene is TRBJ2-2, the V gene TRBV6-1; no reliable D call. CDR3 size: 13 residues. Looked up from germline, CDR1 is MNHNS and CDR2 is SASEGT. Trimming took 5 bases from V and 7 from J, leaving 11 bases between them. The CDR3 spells CASSPQPSGELFF. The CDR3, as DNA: TGTGCCAGCAGTCCCCAACCCAGCGGGGAGCTGTTTTTT.

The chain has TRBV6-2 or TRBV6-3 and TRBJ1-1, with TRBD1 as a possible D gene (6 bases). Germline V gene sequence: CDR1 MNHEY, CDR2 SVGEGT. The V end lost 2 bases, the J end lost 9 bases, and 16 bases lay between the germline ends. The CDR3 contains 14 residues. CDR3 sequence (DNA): TGTGCCAGCAGTTACCTGTCCCCGGGGGCCAAAGCTTTCTTT. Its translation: CASSYLSPGAKAFF.